This passage covers 26 T cell receptor beta chains from one sample sequenced in a study of CD8 T cells in ankylosing spondylitis. Study results and limitations: Eight highly homologous variants formed a TCR beta motif that appeared characteristic of ankylosing spondylitis blood.

No antigen is known for these receptors. Each CDR3 protein is one row after TCRdb ran MiXCR on the 5' RACE reads. The sample has roughly 370,000 distinct CDR3 sequences, around 22% seen once. Sequencing input: blood, either unsorted or a sorted T cell fraction (not recorded which). The source of these receptors is a male donor with ankylosing spondylitis.

This clonotype was found a few times. The V gene is TRBV29-1, the J gene TRBJ1-6; D is undetermined. The V end was cut by 5 bases, the J end by 3 bases, with 8 bases between. The CDR3 contains 13 residues. In germline, CDR1 is SQVTM, CDR2 ANQGSEA. This chain's CDR3 is CSVLADYNSPLHF. CDR3 sequence (DNA): TGCAGCGTTTTGGCAGACTATAATTCACCCCTCCACTTT.

A few counts support this clonotype. This chain joins TRBV7-2 and TRBJ2-5; D gene uncertain. The CDR3 consists of 13 residues. Germline V lookup: CDR1 SGHTA, CDR2 FQGNSA. The germline V and J ends were trimmed by 4 bases and 5 bases, with 11 bases remaining between them. The CDR3 nucleotides read TGTGCCAGCAGCTCGATACAAGCGGAGACCCAGTACTTC. Encoded protein: CASSSIQAETQYF.

The rearrangement uses TRBV19 and TRBJ2-3; D may match TRBD1 or TRBD2 (6 bases each). The germline CDR1 and CDR2 sequences are LNHDA and SQIVND (reference sequence). Between the trimmed V and J ends, which lost 7 bases and 1 base, there was a span of 15 bases. This CDR3 has 15 residues. Here the CDR3 DNA reads TGTGCCAGTACCCCAGCTAGGGGGGGCACAGATACGCAGTATTTT. This sequence encodes CASTPARGGTDTQYF.

This chain connects TRBV7-9 to TRBJ1-4; D unresolved. This CDR3 comprises 15 residues. Germline V gene data show CDR1 as SEHNR and CDR2 as FQNEAQ (reference sequence). The V end was cut by 1 base, the J end by 7 bases, with 13 bases between. The CDR3 bases are TGTGCCAGCAGCTTAGAATCTGAGGCGCCTGAAAAACTGTTTTTT. It encodes CASSLESEAPEKLFF.

A word on this clonotype: This could be a read error, since a much larger clone is one nucleotide away. The V gene is TRBV7-7, the J gene TRBJ2-2, with D possibly TRBD2 on 5 matching bases. This CDR3 is built from 15 residues. From germline, CDR1 is SSHAT and CDR2 FNYEAQ (reference sequence). As DNA, the CDR3 is TGTGCTAGCAGCTTAGCGTTCGGGGAAACCGGGGAGCCGTTTTTT. It codes for CASSLAFGETGEPFF.

This clonotype was counted between two and nine times. The CDR3 reads CASSWGLAGTETQYF. CDR3 nucleotides: TGTGCCAGCAGTTGGGGACTAGCGGGGACGGAGACCCAGTACTTC. The rearrangement joins TRBV6-5 to TRBJ2-5, with 13 bases aligning to TRBD2. The junction had 4 bases not matched to a gene; V was cut back by 4 bases and J by 5 bases. The CDR3 is 15 amino acids. Per the germline V gene, CDR1 is MNHEY and CDR2 is SVGAGI.

In this sample, this clonotype turned up a few times. This chain links TRBV20-1 with TRBJ1-1; TRBD1 agrees at 7 bases. Looked up from germline, CDR1 is DFQATT and CDR2 is SNEGSKA (reference sequence). The CDR3 is made up of 14 amino acids. Germline trimming cut 6 bases from V and 8 bases from J; bases unmatched to any gene: 15. The DNA of the CDR3 is TGCAGTGCAGACGCCAAACAGGGGAGAGCGGAAGCTTTCTTT. Amino acid sequence: CSADAKQGRAEAFF.

V is TRBV7-2 and J is TRBJ2-7; tentative D call: TRBD1 (6 bases). Germline V CDR1 and CDR2: SGHTA, FQGNSA. The CDR3 sequence is 17 residues long. The germline V and J ends were trimmed by 2 bases and 2 bases, with 19 bases remaining between them. As DNA, the CDR3 is TGTGCCAGCAGCTTATCATGGGGGCCATCACGAGCCTACGAGCAGTACTTC. Translation: CASSLSWGPSRAYEQYF. Using reference TRBV7-2 and TRBJ2-7 for the parts outside the CDR3, the full variable domain is GAGVSQSPSNKVTEKGKDVELRCDPISGHTALYWYRQSLGQGLEFLIYFQGNSAPDKSGLPSDRFSAERTGGSVSTLTIQRTQQEDSAVYLCASSLSWGPSRAYEQYFGPGTRLTVT.

As to this clonotype: The final CDR3 position lacks the conserved phenylalanine or tryptophan, pointing to a likely read error. The limits of the CDR3 on the DNA are not certain, so only TCRdb's listed CDR3 is given. The chain employs TRBV5-1 and TRBJ1-4. CDR1 is SGHRS, CDR2 YFSETQ, per germline. The CDR3 contains 14 residues when both ends are counted. The CDR3 spells CASSLGSQNSIPAV.

This clonotype has more than one count but fewer than ten. The rearrangement joins TRBV20-1 to TRBJ2-7; possibly TRBD1 for D (6 bases). The CDR3 spans 13 residues. Trimming pared 3 bases from V and 0 bases from J, leaving 9 bases between. The germline V gene has CDR1 DFQATT and CDR2 SNEGSKA (reference sequence). The CDR3 loop is CSARKGVSYEQYF. CDR3 nucleotide sequence: TGCAGTGCTAGGAAGGGGGTCTCCTACGAGCAGTACTTC.

The table lists this clonotype with a few counts. The gene calls are TRBV2 and TRBJ2-3; TRBD2 aligns across 12 bases. This CDR3 is 16 amino acids long. Germline lookup yields CDR1 SNHLY and CDR2 FYNNEI. Unmatched junction bases numbered 9, after V lost 7 bases and J lost 4 bases. Here the CDR3 DNA reads TGTGCCAGCACCCCTCGACTAGCGGGAGTGTCAGATACGCAGTATTTT. Translating gives CASTPRLAGVSDTQYF.

The chain recombines TRBV7-8 with TRBJ1-5; D is unclear. The CDR3 runs 13 residues. V dropped 5 bases and J dropped 7 bases, with 12 bases sitting between them. The V gene's germline CDR1 is SGHVS and CDR2 FQNEAQ. CDR3 protein: CASSLDPRQPQHF. The CDR3 bases are TGTGCCAGCAGCCTAGACCCGAGGCAGCCCCAGCATTTT. Variable domain in full (rest from reference TRBV7-8 and TRBJ1-5): GAGVSQSPRYKVAKRGQDVALRCDPISGHVSLFWYQQALGQGPEFLTYFQNEAQLDKSGLPSDRFFAERPEGSVSTLKIQRTQQEDSAVYLCASSLDPRQPQHFGDGTRLSIL.

Only a few counts were recorded for this clonotype. The chain combines TRBV7-2 with TRBJ1-5; 9 bases align to TRBD1. With 8 bases clipped from V and 2 bases from J, the junction kept 4 bases outside the gene matches. CDR3 length: 14 amino acids. Germline loops: CDR1 SGHTA, CDR2 FQGNSA. The CDR3 protein is CASADRGGNQPQHF. The CDR3 DNA follows: TGTGCCAGCGCGGACAGGGGAGGCAATCAGCCCCAGCATTTT.

The genes are TRBV28 and TRBJ2-5; no firm D call. This CDR3 is built from 13 residues. Germline loops: CDR1 MDHEN, CDR2 SYDVKM. With 5 bases removed from V and 5 bases from J, the gap between germline ends came to 12 bases. The CDR3 reads CASSPKHRETQYF. In DNA, the CDR3 is TGTGCCAGCAGTCCCAAGCACCGGGAGACCCAGTACTTC.

The V call is TRBV7-3, the J call TRBJ2-1; TRBD2 matches at 10 bases. Germline values: CDR1 SGHTA, CDR2 FQGTGA. V gave up 0 bases and J gave up 9 bases; unmatched junction bases: 5. This CDR3 is built from 15 residues. CDR3 residues: CASSLTLAGVGEQFF. The CDR3 nucleotides read TGTGCCAGCAGCTTAACGCTAGCGGGAGTGGGTGAGCAGTTCTTC.

This chain joins TRBV5-5 and TRBJ2-7, with 7 bases lining up with TRBD2. The length of the CDR3 is 17 residues. From germline, CDR1 is SGHKS and CDR2 YYEKEE (reference sequence). J gave up 5 bases and V 3 bases, and 17 bases lay outside the gene matches. The CDR3, as DNA: TGTGCCAGCAGCTCCGGGCGGAACAGCGGGACCTGGGACGAGCAGTACTTC. It yields the protein CASSSGRNSGTWDEQYF.

The V gene is TRBV5-1, the J gene TRBJ2-6, with D possibly TRBD1 on 5 matching bases. The CDR3 consists of 19 residues. Between the trimmed V and J ends, which lost 0 bases and 5 bases, there was a span of 21 bases. Germline V gives CDR1 SGHRS, CDR2 YFSETQ. CDR3: CASSLGGRTTHIRANVLTF. In nucleotides, the CDR3 is TGCGCCAGCAGCTTGGGTGGGCGGACAACTCATATTAGGGCCAACGTCCTGACTTTC.

This clonotype was seen repeatedly, ten times or more. J is TRBJ1-5 and V is TRBV2; the match to TRBD1 covers 11 bases. Germline trimming cut 5 bases from V and 7 bases from J; bases unmatched to any gene: 4. The CDR3 spans 14 residues. CDR1 is SNHLY, CDR2 FYNNEI, per germline. CDR3 sequence reads: CASSRDRGTQPQHF. CDR3 nucleotides: TGTGCCAGCAGTCGGGACAGGGGGACCCAGCCCCAGCATTTT.

This clonotype was seen more than once but under ten times. This chain uses TRBV9 with TRBJ2-2, with TRBD1 as a possible D gene (6 bases). Germline V gives CDR1 SGDLS, CDR2 YYNGEE. The CDR3 consists of 15 residues. Trimming took off 2 bases at V and 6 bases at J, with 14 bases between the two ends. Here the CDR3 reads CASSVIQGPPGELFF. The CDR3 DNA sequence: TGTGCCAGCAGCGTTATCCAGGGGCCACCCGGGGAGCTGTTTTTT.

The genes are TRBV12-5 and TRBJ2-1; no clear D gene. Germline lookup yields CDR1 LGHNT and CDR2 FRNRAP. The V end was cut by 6 bases, the J end by 10 bases, with 10 bases between. The CDR3 totals 11 residues. CDR3 DNA: TGTGCTAGTGGCACCGGCTGGGAGCAGTTCTTC. It is translated as CASGTGWEQFF.

The genes are TRBV20-1 and TRBJ2-7, with 8 bases that match TRBD1. This CDR3 contains 14 residues. J lost 0 bases, V lost 1 base, and 2 bases had no gene match. Germline V gene lookup returns CDR1 DFQATT and CDR2 SNEGSKA (reference sequence). In DNA, the CDR3 is TGCAGTGCTAGAGGACAGGGGAACTCCTACGAGCAGTACTTC. Its translation is CSARGQGNSYEQYF.

V is TRBV6-5 and J is TRBJ2-1, with 11 bases matching TRBD2. J gave up 7 bases and V 4 bases, and 15 bases lay outside the gene matches. Germline lookup yields CDR1 MNHEY and CDR2 SVGAGI. The CDR3 covers 18 residues. CDR3 coding DNA: TGTGCCAGCAGTTCCCAAATTCCGATAGCGGGAGGGGGGAATGAGCAGTTCTTC. Its translation is CASSSQIPIAGGGNEQFF.

The sample holds a few counts of this clonotype. The rearrangement links TRBV25-1 to TRBJ2-3, with D tentatively TRBD2 (6 bases). Germline CDR1 and CDR2: MGHDK and SYGVNS. CDR3 length equals 12 residues. V was cut by 6 bases and J by 6 bases, with 10 bases left in between. The CDR3 loop reads CASSDLADTQYF. The CDR3 DNA is TGTGCCAGCAGCGATCTAGCGGATACGCAGTATTTT.

The chain is built from TRBV28 and TRBJ2-1; D possibly corresponds to TRBD2 (6 bases). Germline V gives CDR1 MDHEN, CDR2 SYDVKM. Trimming cost V 4 bases and J 5 bases, with 12 bases left between them. CDR3 size: 14 residues. The CDR3 loop is CASSSGGTHNEQFF. CDR3 coding DNA: TGTGCCAGCAGTTCAGGCGGGACTCACAATGAGCAGTTCTTC.

The rearrangement links TRBV18 to TRBJ1-5; tentative D call: TRBD1 (6 bases). Germline V lookup: CDR1 KGHSH, CDR2 LQKENI. CDR3 length equals 17 residues. Deletions cut 3 bases from V and 0 bases from J, with 15 bases between. CDR3 sequence (DNA): TGTGCCAGCTCACCTTTCCGGGACACCTATAGCAATCAGCCCCAGCATTTT. Translating gives CASSPFRDTYSNQPQHF.

In its sample, this clonotype was seen a few times. V gene TRBV3-1 combines with J gene TRBJ1-1, with unresolved D. Trimming removed 5 bases from V and 1 base from J, with 8 bases in between. Germline V gives CDR1 LGHDT, CDR2 YNNKEL (reference sequence). The CDR3 contains 13 residues. For the CDR3, the DNA is TGTGCCAGCAGCGTCATCGGGAACACTGAAGCTTTCTTT. Protein: CASSVIGNTEAFF.